Following are 25 T cell receptor beta chains from one sample sequenced in a study of blood T cell repertoires in COVID-19 (dated by TCRdb to the early 2020s). Libraries were prepared through the immunoSEQ multiplex PCR assay. The immuneACCESS repertoire file appears here via TCRdb, limited to in-frame rearrangements. These files lack a portion of the clones; in checked studies, under half of the deficit traces to unresolved V genes, and the cause of the others is not known. The sample table records under 250,000 clones; around 82% of these occur just once. The ten largest clones take up roughly 6.7% of the sample. Sequencing was performed on peripheral blood. The receptors were gathered from a woman aged 70-85 years with acute or convalescent COVID-19.

This sequence joins TRBV27 and TRBJ2-7; 9 bases map to TRBD1. Unmatched junction bases numbered 12, after V lost 6 bases and J lost 6 bases. This CDR3 comprises 15 residues. Germline CDR1 and CDR2: MNHEY and SMNVEV (reference sequence). CDR3 residues: CASSVPGQGTSEQYF. As DNA, the CDR3 is TGTGCCAGCAGCGTCCCGGGACAGGGTACGTCCGAGCAGTACTTC.

This clone occurred a few times. The rearrangement links TRBV7-9 to TRBJ2-5, with 7 nucleotides matching TRBD2. Germline assignment: CDR1 SEHNR and CDR2 FQNEAQ (reference sequence). The CDR3 extends over 15 amino acids. Losses at the gene ends were 5 bases for V and 4 bases for J; bases not matched to a gene: 10. CDR3 sequence (DNA): TGTGCCAGCAGCCGCTCAGGACTAGGCGTAGAGACCCAGTACTTC. This translates into CASSRSGLGVETQYF.

V gene TRBV27 combines with J gene TRBJ2-2; unclear D gene. Per germline, CDR1 MNHEY and CDR2 SMNVEV (reference sequence). The CDR3 has 12 residues. Trimming left V 5 bases short and J 7 bases short, with 8 bases between. CDR3 sequence (DNA): TGTGCCAGCAGTGCGTTCCTCGGGGAGCTGTTTTTT. Amino acids: CASSAFLGELFF.

This chain uses TRBV10-1 with TRBJ1-1, with TRBD1 matching 9 bases. V shed 1 base and J 5 bases; nucleotides not matched to a gene: 5. The CDR3 is 15 amino acids. Germline V gene lookup returns CDR1 WNHNN and CDR2 SYGVQD (reference sequence). CDR3 in DNA: TGCGCCAGCAGTGAGTTGACAGGGGGAGGGACTGAAGCTTTCTTT. Translation: CASSELTGGGTEAFF.

This chain connects TRBV9 to TRBJ2-3, with unresolved D. Trimming removed 0 bases from V and 2 bases from J, with 10 bases in between. Germline V gives CDR1 SGDLS, CDR2 YYNGEE. The CDR3 has 15 residues. CDR3 nucleotide sequence: TGTGCCAGCAGCGTAGGAGTTTCTGCCACAGATACGCAGTATTTT. Encoded protein: CASSVGVSATDTQYF.

The rearrangement uses TRBV11-3 and TRBJ2-2, with D hard to call. Per the germline V gene, CDR1 is SGHNT and CDR2 is YENEEA. The CDR3 loop spans 14 amino acids. V was cut by 1 base and J by 7 bases, with 10 bases left in between. CDR3 nucleotides: TGTGCCAGCAGCTTAGGCCAGGTTGGCGGGGAGCTGTTTTTT. This encodes CASSLGQVGGELFF. The full variable domain, in which reference TRBV11-3 and TRBJ2-2 provide the parts outside the CDR3, is EAGVVQSPRYKIIEKKQPVAFWCNPISGHNTLYWYLQNLGQGPELLIRYENEEAVDDSQLPKDRFSAERLKGVDSTLKIQPAELGDSAVYLCASSLGQVGGELFFGEGSRLTVL.

The rearrangement joins TRBV5-1 to TRBJ2-5; D unresolved. V dropped 0 bases and J dropped 0 bases, with 15 bases sitting between them. The CDR3 loop spans 17 amino acids. Per the germline V gene, CDR1 is SGHRS and CDR2 is YFSETQ. The CDR3 is CASSLGVGRPNQETQYF. The CDR3 nucleotides are TGCGCCAGCAGCTTGGGGGTTGGCAGGCCGAACCAAGAGACCCAGTACTTC. The variable domain in full, with the rest retrieved from reference TRBV5-1 and TRBJ2-5, is KAGVTQTPRYLIKTRGQQVTLSCSPISGHRSVSWYQQTPGQGLQFLFEYFSETQRNKGNFPGRFSGRQFSNSRSEMNVSTLELGDSALYLCASSLGVGRPNQETQYFGPGTRLLVL.

This clone has more than one count but fewer than ten. The rearrangement uses TRBV25-1 and TRBJ2-5; the match to TRBD2 covers 11 bases. This CDR3 contains 16 residues. V was pared by 8 bases and J by 5 bases, with 13 bases of the junction left unmatched. Germline V gene lookup returns CDR1 MGHDK and CDR2 SYGVNS. CDR3 in DNA: TGTGCCAGCGGTCCTGGGACTAGCGGCCGTGGGGAGACCCAGTACTTC. Protein sequence: CASGPGTSGRGETQYF.

This chain uses TRBV5-1 with TRBJ1-1, with a weak D call TRBD1 (6 bases). CDR1 is SGHRS and CDR2 is YFSETQ in the germline V gene. This CDR3 spans 14 amino acids. The V gene lost 2 bases and the J gene lost 3 bases, with 11 bases spanning the gap. The CDR3 region is CASSFSGADTEAFF. In DNA, the CDR3 is TGCGCCAGCAGCTTCTCAGGGGCGGACACTGAAGCTTTCTTT.

V is TRBV29-1 and J is TRBJ1-1, with 7 nucleotides matching TRBD1. The CDR3 sequence is 13 residues long. Germline assignment: CDR1 SQVTM and CDR2 ANQGSEA. J lost 2 bases, V lost 7 bases, and 7 bases had no gene match. DNA of the CDR3: TGCAGCGCCCGAGCAGGGGGAAACACTGAAGCTTTCTTT. It encodes CSARAGGNTEAFF.

The sample holds a few counts of this clone. V usage is TRBV5-1 and J usage is TRBJ2-5, with TRBD2 identical over 10 bases. The CDR3 contains 14 residues. Trimming removed 8 bases from V and 3 bases from J; junction bases left unmatched: 7. CDR1 SGHRS and CDR2 YFSETQ come from the germline V gene. Here the CDR3 DNA reads TGCGCCAGTACTAGCGGGGTTATAGAAGAGACCCAGTACTTC. This gives the protein CASTSGVIEETQYF.

This chain connects TRBV18 to TRBJ2-2, with a possible D match to TRBD2 (5 bases). The CDR3 extends over 15 amino acids. Trimming took 3 bases from V and 3 from J, leaving 11 bases between them. The V gene's germline CDR1 is KGHSH and CDR2 LQKENI. The CDR3 sequence: CASSPPGLDTGELFF. CDR3 sequence (DNA): TGTGCCAGCTCACCTCCGGGATTAGACACCGGGGAGCTGTTTTTT.

A word on this clone: In the same sample, other DNA sequences code for this CDR3. The chain joins TRBV6-5 to TRBJ2-3; D gene unclear. This CDR3 contains 15 residues. From germline, CDR1 is MNHEY and CDR2 SVGAGI. With 0 bases removed from V and 0 bases from J, the gap between germline ends came to 7 bases. The DNA for the CDR3 is TGTGCCAGCAGTTACTCGGCAGTTAGCACAGATACGCAGTATTTT. It is translated as CASSYSAVSTDTQYF.

This rearrangement joins TRBV5-1 to TRBJ1-2; 8 bases align to TRBD1. The trim removed 4 bases at V and 4 bases at J, leaving 6 bases unmatched. Germline CDR1 SGHRS, CDR2 YFSETQ. The CDR3 totals 14 residues. This CDR3 is CASSRSQGGYGYTF. The DNA for the CDR3 is TGCGCCAGCAGCCGATCACAGGGGGGCTATGGCTACACCTTC.

This clone was observed at least ten times. CDR3 protein: CSVRGADPNSPLHF. CDR3 nucleotide sequence: TGCAGCGTGCGCGGGGCAGACCCGAATTCACCCCTCCACTTT. The chain employs TRBV29-1 and TRBJ1-6, with TRBD1 as a possible D gene (5 bases). Trimming left V 6 bases short and J 7 bases short, with 16 bases between. This CDR3 spans 14 amino acids. CDR1 is SQVTM, CDR2 ANQGSEA, per germline. The variable domain in full, completed from reference TRBV29-1 and TRBJ1-6, reads SAVISQKPSRDICQRGTSLTIQCQVDSQVTMMFWYRQQPGQSLTLIATANQGSEATYESGFVIDKFPISRPNLTFSTLTVSNMSPEDSSIYLCSVRGADPNSPLHFGNGTRLTVT.

Concerning this clone: Distinct nucleotide sequences in the sample also encode this CDR3. The J gene is TRBJ2-3, the V gene TRBV5-1; D is unclear. Trimming left V 1 base short and J 1 base short, with 4 bases between. There are 13 residues in the CDR3. From germline, CDR1 is SGHRS and CDR2 YFSETQ. This CDR3 reads CASSLLGTDTQYF. The DNA of the CDR3 is TGCGCCAGCAGCTTGTTAGGCACAGATACGCAGTATTTT.

V is TRBV5-1 and J is TRBJ1-2, with TRBD1 matching over 9 bases. Looked up from germline, CDR1 is SGHRS and CDR2 is YFSETQ. CDR3 length: 14 amino acids. J was trimmed by 5 bases and V by 0 bases; bases with no gene match: 2. The CDR3 sequence is CASSLEGQGYGYTF. CDR3 coding DNA: TGCGCCAGCAGCTTGGAGGGACAGGGATATGGCTACACCTTC.

The CDR3 DNA is TGTGCCAGCAGCCGACCCGGACCTCAAAAGGGGGCCCAGCATTTT. Translation: CASSRPGPQKGAQHF. The rearrangement links TRBV28 to TRBJ1-5, with a weak D call TRBD1 (6 bases). V was cut by 6 bases and J by 11 bases, with 23 bases left in between. The CDR3 contains 15 residues. Germline V gene sequence: CDR1 MDHEN, CDR2 SYDVKM.

The rearrangement joins TRBV19 to TRBJ1-2; possible D gene TRBD1, 5 bases. Trimming left V 11 bases short and J 1 base short, with 20 bases between. The CDR3 is made up of 15 amino acids. Germline CDR1 LNHDA, CDR2 SQIVND (reference sequence). The CDR3 sequence: CAASPSATVNYGYTF. The DNA for the CDR3 is TGTGCCGCCTCCCCCTCGGCGACAGTTAACTATGGCTACACCTTC.

This chain connects TRBV7-2 to TRBJ2-3; 7 bases are a match to TRBD2. The CDR3 runs to 15 residues. Trimming took 1 base from V and 5 from J; bases not matched to a gene: 6. The germline gives CDR1 SGHTA, CDR2 FQGNSA. CDR3 nucleotide sequence: TGTGCCAGCAGCTTAGTCCTCGGACTAGGAGATACGCAGTATTTT. Protein: CASSLVLGLGDTQYF.

J is TRBJ1-6 and V is TRBV13; D is undetermined. From germline, CDR1 is PRHDT and CDR2 FYEKMQ (reference sequence). The CDR3 loop spans 17 amino acids. V was clipped by 0 bases and J by 7 bases, with 16 bases between them. The CDR3 sequence is CASSLGGRGIRNSPLHF. CDR3 DNA: TGTGCCAGCAGCTTAGGCGGGCGGGGTATACGAAATTCACCCCTCCACTTT. Filled out from reference TRBV13 and TRBJ1-6, the complete variable domain reads AAGVIQSPRHLIKEKRETATLKCYPIPRHDTVYWYQQGPGQDPQFLISFYEKMQSDKGSIPDRFSAQQFSDYHSELNMSSLELGDSALYFCASSLGGRGIRNSPLHFGNGTRLTVT.

This chain links TRBV11-3 with TRBJ2-4, with TRBD1 as a possible D gene (5 bases). The V end lost 5 bases, the J end lost 1 base, and 9 bases lay between the germline ends. This CDR3 spans 14 amino acids. Germline CDR1 is SGHNT and CDR2 is YENEEA. This CDR3 reads CASSPPGAKNIQYF. CDR3 coding DNA: TGTGCCAGCAGCCCCCCAGGGGCCAAAAACATTCAGTACTTC.

The chain employs TRBV7-6 and TRBJ2-5; 7 bases map to TRBD1. This CDR3 comprises 15 residues. From germline, CDR1 is SGHVS and CDR2 FNYEAQ. The V segment lost 5 bases and the J segment 2 bases; nucleotides outside the gene matches: 8. Here the CDR3 DNA reads TGTGCCAGCAGCCCCATAGGGGGCCCACAAGAGACCCAGTACTTC. It encodes CASSPIGGPQETQYF.

This clone came up a few times. The gene calls are TRBV10-1 and TRBJ2-1, with 12 bases lining up with TRBD2. The CDR3 runs 19 residues. Germline V lookup: CDR1 WNHNN, CDR2 SYGVQD (reference sequence). V was clipped by 10 bases and J by 1 base; unmatched bases: 17. The CDR3 bases are TGCGCCATCCGTCGGAGGACTAGCGGGGTGGCTAAATCCTACAATGAGCAGTTCTTC. Translation: CAIRRRTSGVAKSYNEQFF.

The rearrangement uses TRBV18 and TRBJ2-4; possibly TRBD1 for D (5 bases). Trimming removed 2 bases from V and 5 bases from J, with 7 bases in between. This CDR3 region has 13 residues. The germline CDR1 and CDR2 sequences are KGHSH and LQKENI. The CDR3 nucleotides are TGTGCCAGCTCACCAGGGGCCGAAAACATTCAGTACTTC. Protein sequence: CASSPGAENIQYF.